This T cell receptor (beta chain) was captured in a study of blood T cell repertoires in COVID-19. The assay was immunoSEQ multiplex PCR, and TCRdb's table has in-frame clones only and misses some. This sample has some 150,000 clones, with roughly 80% found just once. With 1 base removed from V and 0 bases from J, the gap between germline ends came to 8 bases. Germline CDR1 reads SGHRS; CDR2 reads YFSETQ. The CDR3 runs to 16 residues. The chain carries TRBV5-1 and TRBJ2-6, with no clear D. This TCR derives from a woman in her forties with active or convalescent COVID-19. Sequencing was carried out using peripheral blood. CDR3 DNA: TGCGCCAGCAGCTTGACAACTACCTCTGGGGCCAACGTCCTGACTTTC. Translation: CASSLTTTSGANVLTF.